One sample yielded the 8 T cell receptor beta chains listed below, sequenced in a study of shared clonotypes between healthy human individuals. Measured with immunoSEQ multiplex PCR; TCRdb has only the in-frame clones, and not every one. The sample lists some 2 million clones, over 85% seen once, with approximately 1% in the top ten. Terminally differentiated effector memory CD45RA+ cells were excluded from the naive CD8 cells, which were CD45RO-negative and positively selected for CCR7. The sample consisted of naive CD8+ T cells sorted from blood. Receptors originate from a man younger than 35 in good health.

As for this clone: The same CDR3 also results from other DNA sequences found in this sample. V and J are TRBV11-2 and TRBJ2-3; TRBD1 is a possible D gene (5 bases). V lost 1 base and J 0 bases, leaving 8 bases between the germline ends. CDR1 is SGHAT and CDR2 is FQNNGV in the germline V gene. The CDR3 has 15 amino acids. The CDR3 spells CASSLGAGSTDTQYF. CDR3 bases: TGTGCCAGCAGCTTAGGGGCAGGGAGCACAGATACGCAGTATTTT.

V usage is TRBV19 and J usage is TRBJ1-6; 7 nucleotides align to TRBD1. In germline, CDR1 is LNHDA, CDR2 SQIVND (reference sequence). V trimming: 7 bases; J trimming: 2 bases; junction bases outside the gene matches: 5. The CDR3 is 15 amino acids. In DNA form, the CDR3 reads TGTGCCAGTACCGACAGGGACACCTATAATTCACCCCTCCACTTT. This encodes CASTDRDTYNSPLHF.

The V and J genes are TRBV4-3 and TRBJ2-7, with 14 bases identical to TRBD2. V lost 5 bases and J lost 5; bases outside the gene matches: 5. There are 15 residues in the CDR3. Per the germline V gene, CDR1 is LGHNA and CDR2 is YSLEER. CDR3 DNA sequence: TGCGCCAGCAGCGGGGGACTAGCGGGAGACGACGAGCAGTACTTC. Its protein is CASSGGLAGDDEQYF.

This clone appeared once. The chain employs TRBV19 and TRBJ2-7; TRBD1 is a possible D gene (5 bases). Between the trimmed V and J ends, which lost 3 bases and 3 bases, there was a span of 15 bases. CDR3 size: 15 residues. Germline loops: CDR1 LNHDA, CDR2 SQIVND (reference sequence). The CDR3 region is CASSILAEGDYEQYF. The CDR3 DNA follows: TGTGCCAGTAGTATCTTGGCGGAAGGGGACTACGAGCAGTACTTC.

J is TRBJ2-1 and V is TRBV4-3; no clear D. Germline values: CDR1 LGHNA, CDR2 YSLEER. V was shortened by 0 bases and J by 7 bases, with 7 bases between the two germline ends. This CDR3 is built from 13 residues. For the CDR3, the DNA is TGCGCCAGCAGCCAAGATTGGGAAAATGAGCAGTTCTTC. This encodes CASSQDWENEQFF.

The rearrangement uses TRBV7-9 and TRBJ2-1; D not certain. This CDR3 contains 17 residues. V dropped 5 bases and J dropped 0 bases, with 17 bases sitting between them. Germline assignment: CDR1 SEHNR and CDR2 FQNEAQ (reference sequence). As DNA, the CDR3 is TGTGCCAGCAGCCCCCCGCTAGGGCTAAGCTCCTACAATGAGCAGTTCTTC. This translates into CASSPPLGLSSYNEQFF.

With respect to this clone: A much more abundant neighbour one base away suggests this may be a read error. Other nucleotide sequences in the sample specify the same CDR3. The chain's CDR3 is CASSVAGNTGELFF. For the CDR3, the DNA is TGTGCCAGCAGCGTAGCCGGGAACACCGGGGAGCTGTTTTTT. The chain has TRBV9 and TRBJ2-2; D ambiguous. This CDR3 has 14 residues. Between the trimmed V and J ends, which lost 0 bases and 1 base, there was a span of 4 bases. Germline CDR1 reads SGDLS; CDR2 reads YYNGEE.

In its sample, this clone was seen once. V and J are TRBV7-9 and TRBJ2-5, with D perhaps matching TRBD1 or TRBD2 (5 bases each). This CDR3 contains 15 residues. Germline CDR1 and CDR2: SEHNR and FQNEAQ (reference sequence). Trimming removed 3 bases from V and 0 bases from J, with 11 bases in between. DNA of the CDR3: TGTGCCAGCAGCTTTGGGACCGAGGACCAAGAGACCCAGTACTTC. Residues: CASSFGTEDQETQYF. Using reference TRBV7-9 and TRBJ2-5 for the parts outside the CDR3, the full variable domain is DTGVSQNPRHKITKRGQNVTFRCDPISEHNRLYWYRQTLGQGPEFLTYFQNEAQLEKSRLLSDRFSAERPKGSFSTLEIQRTEQGDSAMYLCASSFGTEDQETQYFGPGTRLLVL.